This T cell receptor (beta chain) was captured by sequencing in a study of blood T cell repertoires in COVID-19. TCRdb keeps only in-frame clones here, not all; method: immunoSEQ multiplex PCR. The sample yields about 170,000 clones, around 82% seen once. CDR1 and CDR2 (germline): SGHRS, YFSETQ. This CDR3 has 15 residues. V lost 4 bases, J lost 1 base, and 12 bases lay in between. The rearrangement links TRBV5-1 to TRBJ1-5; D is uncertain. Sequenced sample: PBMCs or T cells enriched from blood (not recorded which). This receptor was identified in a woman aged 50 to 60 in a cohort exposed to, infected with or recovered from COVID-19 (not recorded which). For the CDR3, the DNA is TGCGCCAGCAGCCCGGACGGCGGGAGCAATCAGCCCCAGCATTTT. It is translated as CASSPDGGSNQPQHF.